This T cell receptor (beta chain) was profiled in a study of blood T cells in healthy people across ages (dated by TCRdb to between 2014 and 2016). Describing the broader study: Template switching captured roughly one uniquely barcoded TCR beta cDNA molecule per two T cells in model experiments. Using deep sequencing normalized with unique cDNA molecular identifiers, the study measured how TCR beta repertoire diversity changes with age. Four age groups were formed from the donors: young (average about 16 years), middle-aged (approximately 42), aged (approximately 60) and long-lived (around 82). The study analyzed two additional independent replicas of 1 million unique cDNA reads from the same blood draw for two donors, one aged 18 to 29 and one aged 80 or older. Paper-wide results and their limitations: Compared with the aged group, more naive CD4+ T cells, fewer expanded clones and increased TCR diversity were shown by the long-lived group, suggesting age selection. Bulk unsorted PBMC profiling prevented conclusive comparison of naive and antigen-experienced compartments. Observed TCR beta diversity correlated strongly with the percentage of naive T cells measured by flow cytometry. Estimates of total diversity based on one million sequenced T cells were regarded as lower bounds and as underestimates. Donor CMV infection status was unknown, potentially confounding age-related changes in expanded clonotypes. As age increased, observed TCR beta diversity per million T cells dropped in a roughly linear way, and a significant reduction was already evident by age about 40.

Libraries were prepared through 5' RACE. This sample was sequenced with an Illumina HiSeq 2500. A second PCR of about 6 to 11 cycles was performed with a sample-barcoded 5' primer and a J-beta primer mix. A unique molecular identifier was introduced onto each TCR beta cDNA molecule by a template-switch 5' adaptor carrying 12 random nucleotides. Each sample yielded at least 2.5 million CDR3-containing paired-end reads. First-strand cDNA was synthesized from all RNA with the Mint cDNA synthesis kit, primed by a TRBC-specific oligonucleotide. All cDNA was treated with uracil-DNA glycosylase and then went through a first 18-cycle PCR with the universal primers M1SS and BC2_uni_R. The authors' analysis ran thus. For normalization, 1 million high-quality reads, each with a distinct molecular identifier, were randomly selected from each sample. Reads with shared molecular identifiers were discarded instead of being binned into consensus sequences. MiTCR, with a Q25 quality threshold and the strictest error-elimination algorithm, was used for CDR3 identification, clonotype clustering and error correction. Lower-bound total TCR beta diversity was estimated with a nonparametric unseen species model using Euler transformation. TCRdb reran the public reads through fastp at Q25 and MiXCR, keeping productive beta chains. Every distinct CDR3 protein forms one entry, paired with its most common genes and DNA. TCRdb's processing, not the authors' own work, is the source of the V and J calls. The sample has roughly 500,000 distinct CDR3 sequences on record, less than 25% of them singletons. The top ten hold just over 8.5% of the sample.

This clonotype was seen only a few times. The antigen it recognizes is unknown. Qualities for individual bases were not recorded, and no much larger clone is one base off. The 40 or so donors, aged 6 to 90 years, were systemically healthy Caucasian individuals from Russia. Ten milliliters of peripheral blood were drawn from each donor into EDTA-treated Vacutainer tubes. Ficoll-Paque density-gradient centrifugation was used to isolate PBMCs, with at least 6 million per sample. Total RNA was extracted from PBMCs with Trizol reagent, with at least 5 micrograms obtained per sample. For every donor, an aliquot of PBMCs went through flow cytometry to measure the percentages of naive CD45RAhigh/CD27high T cells. The germline V gene encodes CDR1 SEHNR and CDR2 FQNEAQ (reference sequence). V loses 7 bases, J loses 2 bases, and the germline ends lie 16 bases apart. The CDR3 runs 15 amino acids, cysteine and phenylalanine included. Only the CDR3 part of the read is kept: 45 bases, read in frame from the first base.

Another study also made use of these data, one on T cells of mothers and their children. That second publication adds: Nine systemically healthy Caucasian individuals, comprising three mothers and their six children, were included as donors. cDNA synthesis consumed the entire amount of extracted RNA, loaded at approximately 1.6 ug RNA in each 15 ul reaction. In the second PCR, the M1S primer introduced both the sample barcodes and 2-4 random nucleotides. Over 9.5 million TCR beta CDR3 reads were obtained for each mother, and 2.7 million or so reads were obtained for each child. Thymic selection similarly shapes TCR recombination output in related and unrelated pairs, with minor effect from inherited differences. Normalized repertoire overlap was always slightly but never significantly higher in related than unrelated mother-child pairs. Persistent microchimeric T cell clones were not detected, at a sensitivity of about 90 clones per million clonotypes. To look for features that set related mother-child pairs apart from unrelated individuals, the researchers ran deep NGS to compare the TCR beta repertoires of mothers and children. The mean age was around 40 +/- 4 years for the mothers and about 12 +/- 4 years for the children. After adapter ligation with NEBNext reagents, the libraries were sequenced on Illumina HiSeq 2000 with 100+100 nt paired-end reads. To prevent cross-contamination, the mother and child libraries were prepared one month apart and sequenced in separate runs. For each donor, between roughly 500,000 and 2,200,000 distinct TCR beta clonotypes were identified. Naive TCR beta clonotypes were estimated from low-frequency clonotypes matched to each donor's FACS-determined naive share, without sorting.

This sequence uses TRBV7-9 and TRBJ2-3; tentative D gene TRBD2, with 5 bases matching. This sequence was found in a boy aged 5-17 years in good health. Sequencing input: blood. The nucleotides read TGTGCCAGCAAACCTGCGGGTTTTCCCACAGATACGCAGTATTTT. It codes for CASKPAGFPTDTQYF.